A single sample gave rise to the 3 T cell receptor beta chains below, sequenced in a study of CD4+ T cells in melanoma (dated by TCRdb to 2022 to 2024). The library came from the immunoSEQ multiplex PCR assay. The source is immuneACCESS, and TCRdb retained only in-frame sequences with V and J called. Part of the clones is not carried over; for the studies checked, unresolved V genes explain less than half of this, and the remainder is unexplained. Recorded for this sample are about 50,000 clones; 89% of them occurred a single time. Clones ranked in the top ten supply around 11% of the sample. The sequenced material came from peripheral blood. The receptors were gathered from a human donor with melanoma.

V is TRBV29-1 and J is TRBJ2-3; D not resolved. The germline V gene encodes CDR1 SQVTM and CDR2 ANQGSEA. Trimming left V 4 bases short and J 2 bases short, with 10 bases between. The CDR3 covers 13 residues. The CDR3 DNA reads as TGCAGCGTTGTTGTGAGCCCCACAGATACGCAGTATTTT. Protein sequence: CSVVVSPTDTQYF.

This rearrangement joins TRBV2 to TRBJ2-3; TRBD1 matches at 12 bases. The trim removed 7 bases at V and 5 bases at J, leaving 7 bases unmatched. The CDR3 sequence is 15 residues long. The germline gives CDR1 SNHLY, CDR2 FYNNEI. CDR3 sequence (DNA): TGTGCCAGCAATAGGGACAGGGGGCGCGGAGATACGCAGTATTTT. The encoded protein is CASNRDRGRGDTQYF.

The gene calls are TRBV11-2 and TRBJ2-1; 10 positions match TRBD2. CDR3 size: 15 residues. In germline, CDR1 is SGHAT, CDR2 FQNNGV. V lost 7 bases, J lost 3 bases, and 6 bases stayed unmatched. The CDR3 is CASIITSGDYNEQFF. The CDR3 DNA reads TGTGCCAGCATCATAACTAGCGGGGACTACAATGAGCAGTTCTTC.